What follows is one TCR beta chain and its context. Its antigen is not known. These data are taken from a study of blood T cells in healthy people across ages. General study results and limits: With donor CMV status unknown, expanded clonotype changes were possibly confounded.

With a J-beta primer mix and a sample-barcoded 5' primer, a second PCR ran roughly 6 to 11 cycles. One entry per CDR3 protein, called by TCRdb with MiXCR from the 5' RACE reads. The table has 910,000 or so distinct CDR3 sequences, roughly 51% seen once. For every donor, a draw yielded around 10 milliliters of peripheral blood. Isolated PBMCs totaled at least 6 million in each sample. With 6 bases clipped from V and 4 bases from J, the junction kept 10 bases outside the gene matches. Germline CDR1 is ENHRY and CDR2 is SYGVKD. This CDR3 is built from 16 residues. This TCR derives from a woman aged 60-70 years in good health. Sequenced input: blood. The chain carries TRBV10-3 and TRBJ1-5; TRBD1 agrees at 9 bases. The CDR3 nucleotides read TGTGCCATCAGAGATGGACAGGGGACAGGAAATCAGCCCCAGCATTTT. It is translated as CAIRDGQGTGNQPQHF.